This is a list of T cell receptor beta chains from one sample in a study of Ad26.COV2.S vaccination and SARS-CoV-2 variants. Profiling relied on immunoSEQ multiplex PCR, and the TCRdb table lists in-frame clones only, not all of them. This table holds roughly 420,000 clones, roughly 90% found once. The material was peripheral blood, obtained in a trial of Ad26.COV2.S vaccine versus placebo. Receptors were obtained from a person between 18 and 65 years old who received the Ad26.COV2.S COVID-19 vaccine or a placebo. CDR3s leave out the opening cysteine and the closing phenylalanine or tryptophan. Some rows mark clone size as missing; the rest say once, few, many or name a class of expanded clone.

size: .; V: TRBV11-2; J: TRBJ2-2; length: 13; CDR3: ASSTPKTNTGELF
size: .; V: TRBV7-9; J: TRBJ1-4; length: 11; CDR3: ASSLVVDEKLF
size: .; V: TRBV28; J: TRBJ2-7; length: 14; CDR3: ASSSPTLDSPFGQY
size: .; V: TRBV12-3/TRBV12-4; J: TRBJ1-1; length: 10; CDR3: ASSDRGAEAF
size: .; V: TRBV5-4; J: TRBJ2-1; length: 14; CDR3: ASSPLAGGPGNEQF
size: .; V: TRBV4-3; J: TRBJ1-1; length: 13; CDR3: ASSQGWQMNTEAF
size: .; V: TRBV9; J: TRBJ2-1; length: 12; CDR3: ASSPWTSSGEQF
size: once; V: TRBV9; J: TRBJ2-3; length: 13; CDR3: ASSVGGTVADTQY
size: once; V: TRBV29-1; J: TRBJ1-1; length: 9; CDR3: SVDRDSEAF
size: .; V: TRBV28; J: TRBJ1-1; length: 11; CDR3: ASSPLEDTEAF
size: .; V: TRBV3-1/TRBV3-2; J: TRBJ2-3; length: 16; CDR3: ASSPSYPSGRRTDTQY
size: .; V: TRBV4-3; J: TRBJ1-4; length: 14; CDR3: ASSQERTGRGEKLF
size: few; V: TRBV7-2; J: TRBJ1-4; length: 12; CDR3: ASSPRGGAEKLF
size: .; V: TRBV28; J: TRBJ1-5; length: 13; CDR3: ASSTSDRGNQPQH
size: once; V: TRBV29-1; J: TRBJ2-1; length: 9; CDR3: SATFGNEQF
size: .; V: TRBV19; J: TRBJ2-3; length: 11; CDR3: ASSIGGSDTQY
size: .; V: TRBV27; J: TRBJ2-6; length: 12; CDR3: ASSLNSGANVLT
size: .; V: TRBV5-6; J: TRBJ2-1; length: 15; CDR3: ASSLGPGTGTYNEQF
size: .; V: TRBV5-1; J: TRBJ2-7; length: 12; CDR3: ASSRRVSSYEQY
size: .; V: TRBV28; J: TRBJ1-2; length: 10; CDR3: ASNQAGYGYT
size: .; V: TRBV9; J: TRBJ2-1; length: 12; CDR3: ASSVEGARNEQF
size: .; V: TRBV5-1; J: TRBJ2-5; length: 14; CDR3: ASSSTSGGSQETQY
size: .; V: TRBV27; J: TRBJ1-3; length: 16; CDR3: ASSLYPTALSSGNTIY
size: .; V: TRBV19; J: TRBJ1-4; length: 12; CDR3: ATTTPGGNEKLF
size: .; V: TRBV7-9; J: TRBJ2-5; length: 14; CDR3: ASSLAGTGGAETQY
size: .; V: TRBV18; J: TRBJ2-1; length: 14; CDR3: ASSPRDRVSYNEQF
size: .; V: TRBV11-3; J: TRBJ2-3; length: 13; CDR3: ASSLGPGATDTQY